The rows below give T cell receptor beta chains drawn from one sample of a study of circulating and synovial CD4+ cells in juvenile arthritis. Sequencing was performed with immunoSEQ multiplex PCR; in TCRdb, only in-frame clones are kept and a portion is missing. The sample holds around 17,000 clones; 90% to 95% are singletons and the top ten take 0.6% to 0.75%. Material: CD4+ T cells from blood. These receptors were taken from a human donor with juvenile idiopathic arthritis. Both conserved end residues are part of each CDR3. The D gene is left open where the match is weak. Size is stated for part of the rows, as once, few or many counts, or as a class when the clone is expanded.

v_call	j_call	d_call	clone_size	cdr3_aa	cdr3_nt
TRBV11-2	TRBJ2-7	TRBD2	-	CASSSGLAGGRYEQYF	TGTGCCAGCAGCTCGGGACTAGCGGGAGGACGGTACGAGCAGTACTTC
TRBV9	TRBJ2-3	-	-	CASSVLAASTDTQYF	TGTGCCAGCAGCGTCTTAGCGGCTAGCACAGATACGCAGTATTTT
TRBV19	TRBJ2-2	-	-	CASSIGLLNTGELFF	TGTGCCAGTAGTATAGGACTCCTGAACACCGGGGAGCTGTTTTTT
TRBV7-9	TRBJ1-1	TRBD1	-	CASSDRQGMNTEAFF	TGTGCCAGCAGCGATAGACAGGGGATGAACACTGAAGCTTTCTTT
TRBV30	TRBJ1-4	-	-	CAWSVQAANEKLFF	TGTGCCTGGAGTGTCCAGGCTGCTAATGAAAAACTGTTTTTT
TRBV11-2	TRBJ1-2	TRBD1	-	CASSFLGQGASGYTF	TGTGCCAGCAGCTTTTTGGGACAGGGGGCGAGTGGCTACACCTTC
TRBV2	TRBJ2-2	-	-	CASSADTGELFF	TGTGCCAGCTCTGCGGACACCGGGGAGCTGTTTTTT
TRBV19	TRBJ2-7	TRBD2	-	CASSMGLAAYEQYF	TGTGCCAGTAGTATGGGACTAGCGGCCTACGAGCAGTACTTC
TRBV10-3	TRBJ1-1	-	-	CAIREQGDGEAFF	TGTGCCATCAGAGAACAGGGCGACGGTGAAGCTTTCTTT
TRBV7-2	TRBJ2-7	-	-	CASSSNRRLEQYF	TGTGCCAGCAGCTCAAACCGGAGGCTCGAGCAGTACTTC
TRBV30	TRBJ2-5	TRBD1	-	CAWSPGTGLQETQYF	TGTGCCTGGAGTCCAGGGACAGGCTTACAAGAGACCCAGTACTTC
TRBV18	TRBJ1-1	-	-	CASSPPPGGGKTEAFF	TGTGCCAGCTCACCACCCCCGGGGGGGGGCAAGACTGAAGCTTTCTTT
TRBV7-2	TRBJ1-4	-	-	CASSFYGLGEKLFF	TGTGCCAGCAGCTTTTATGGACTGGGAGAAAAACTGTTTTTT
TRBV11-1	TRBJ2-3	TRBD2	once	CASSFRLAVTDTQYF	TGTGCCAGCAGCTTCAGGCTAGCGGTCACAGATACGCAGTATTTT
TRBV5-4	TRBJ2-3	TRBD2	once	CASSPSGGARDTQYF	TGTGCCAGCAGCCCTAGCGGGGGGGCCAGAGATACGCAGTATTTT
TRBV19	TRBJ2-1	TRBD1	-	CASRSGTGGFNEQFF	TGTGCCAGTAGATCCGGGACAGGGGGTTTCAATGAGCAGTTCTTC
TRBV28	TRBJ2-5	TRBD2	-	CASSLPGTSGRAYSQAETQYF	TGTGCCAGCAGTTTACCTGGGACTAGCGGGAGGGCCTACAGCCAAGCTGAGACCCAGTACTTC
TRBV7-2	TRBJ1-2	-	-	CASSLEGGVGGYTF	TGTGCCAGCAGCCTAGAGGGGGGGGTGGGTGGCTACACCTTC
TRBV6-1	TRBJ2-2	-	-	CASSEAGFSTGELFF	TGTGCCAGCAGTGAGGCAGGGTTTTCCACCGGGGAGCTGTTTTTT
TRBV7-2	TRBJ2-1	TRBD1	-	CASSSGTGDDEQFF	TGTGCCAGCAGCTCCGGGACAGGGGACGATGAGCAGTTCTTC
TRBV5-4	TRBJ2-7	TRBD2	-	CASSFDGGSLGEQYF	TGTGCCAGCAGCTTTGACGGGGGGTCTCTCGGTGAGCAGTACTTC
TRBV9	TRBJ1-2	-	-	CASSVEGAPRYGYTF	TGTGCCAGCAGCGTAGAAGGGGCCCCTAGGTATGGCTACACCTTC
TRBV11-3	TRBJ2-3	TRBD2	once	CASSAGTSGVDTQYF	TGTGCCAGCAGCGCCGGGACTAGCGGGGTGGATACGCAGTATTTT
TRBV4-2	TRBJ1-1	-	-	CASSQPWGGAGTEAFF	TGTGCCAGCAGCCAACCCTGGGGGGGCGCGGGGACTGAAGCTTTCTTT
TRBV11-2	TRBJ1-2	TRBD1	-	CASSARGFEGYTF	TGTGCCAGCAGCGCCAGGGGGTTCGAGGGCTACACCTTC
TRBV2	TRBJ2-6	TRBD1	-	CASSSGTGGSGANVLTF	TGTGCCAGCAGTTCCGGGACAGGGGGTTCTGGGGCCAACGTCCTGACTTTC
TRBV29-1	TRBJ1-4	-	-	CSAANPREEEKLFF	TGCAGCGCCGCGAATCCCAGGGAGGAAGAAAAACTGTTTTTT
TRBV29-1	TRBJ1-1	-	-	CSVERGGNTEAFF	TGCAGCGTTGAGAGGGGGGGGAACACTGAAGCTTTCTTT
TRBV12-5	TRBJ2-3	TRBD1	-	CASGSGTGASTDTQYF	TGTGCTAGTGGTTCAGGGACAGGAGCTAGCACAGATACGCAGTATTTT
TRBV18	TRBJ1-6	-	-	CASSAGTRYSPLHF	TGTGCCAGCTCCGCCGGGACACGGTATTCACCCCTCCACTTT
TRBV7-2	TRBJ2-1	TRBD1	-	CASRRDGRGHPEQFF	TGTGCCAGCAGACGGGACGGCAGGGGGCATCCCGAGCAGTTCTTC
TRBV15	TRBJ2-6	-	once	CATSRGKTGKGANVLTF	TGTGCCACCAGCAGAGGTAAAACAGGAAAGGGGGCCAACGTCCTGACTTTC
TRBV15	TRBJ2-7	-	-	CATSRGSRGYAYEQYF	TGTGCCACCAGCAGAGGGTCAAGGGGGTACGCCTACGAGCAGTACTTC
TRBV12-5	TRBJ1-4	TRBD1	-	CASGRDTGGYEKLFF	TGTGCTAGTGGCCGTGACACAGGGGGCTATGAAAAACTGTTTTTT
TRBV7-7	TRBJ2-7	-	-	CASSPSEQLGRYEQYF	TGTGCTAGCAGCCCTAGCGAACAACTCGGACGCTACGAGCAGTACTTC
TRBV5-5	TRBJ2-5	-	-	CASSVAGPSRETQYF	TGTGCCAGCAGCGTCGCGGGTCCCTCACGGGAGACCCAGTACTTC
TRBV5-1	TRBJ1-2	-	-	CASSLVDSQGYGYTF	TGCGCCAGCAGCTTGGTGGATAGCCAGGGATATGGCTACACCTTC
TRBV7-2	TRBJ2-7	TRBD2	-	CASSLVPSGGANKAYEQYF	TGTGCCAGCAGCTTAGTCCCTAGCGGGGGGGCCAACAAGGCCTACGAGCAGTACTTC
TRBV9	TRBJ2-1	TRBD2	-	CASSVAGDYSEQFF	TGTGCCAGCAGCGTAGCGGGGGACTATAGTGAGCAGTTCTTC
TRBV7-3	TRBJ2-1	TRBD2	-	CASSLLGLAGARSYNEQFF	TGTGCCAGCAGCTTATTAGGCCTAGCGGGAGCCAGGTCCTACAATGAGCAGTTCTTC
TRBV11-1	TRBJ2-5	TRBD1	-	CASGPGQGETQYF	TGTGCCAGCGGGCCGGGACAGGGAGAGACCCAGTACTTC
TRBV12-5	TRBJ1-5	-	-	CASGLVGGWQPQHF	TGTGCTAGTGGTTTGGTAGGGGGTTGGCAGCCCCAGCATTTT